This TCR beta chain was captured in a study of T cells in Graves' hyperthyroidism and ophthalmopathy. Overall study findings and caveats: Blood shared most expanded thyroid clonotypes above 0.001.

As concerns this clonotype: What it binds is not known.

This CDR3 is 15 amino acids long. The V gene's germline CDR1 is LNHNV and CDR2 YYDKDF (reference sequence). The V end lost 0 bases, the J end lost 7 bases, and 13 bases lay between the germline ends. RNA transcripts gave rise to amplified TCR beta CDR3 regions. The HTBI primer set served for first-round RT-PCR of the TCR CDR3. TCRdb re-analysed the multiplex PCR reads in MiXCR, keeping a single row per CDR3 protein. The table has 730,000 or so distinct CDR3 sequences, about 17% seen once. Patients were excluded for uncontrolled infection, other autoimmune disease, pregnancy or lactation. The chain has TRBV15 and TRBJ2-1; maybe TRBD1 (5 bases). This clonotype was obtained from a woman in her fifties or sixties with Graves' hyperthyroidism that later progressed to Graves' ophthalmopathy. The specimen was blood. This chain's CDR3 is CATSRDKTESNEQFF. DNA for the CDR3: TGTGCCACCAGCAGAGACAAGACAGAAAGTAATGAGCAGTTCTTC.